The 13 T cell receptor beta chains below all came from one sample that was sequenced in a study of blood T cell repertoires in COVID-19. Some clones are missing from TCRdb's copy, which holds only in-frame ones; the method was immunoSEQ multiplex PCR. The sample contains approximately 220,000 clones, around 90% of which appear only once. Material for sequencing was PBMCs or T cells enriched from blood (not recorded which). These receptors were collected from a woman aged 25-40 years with acute COVID-19.

On this clone itself: Other nucleotide sequences from this sample produce the same CDR3. The chain joins TRBV5-1 to TRBJ1-1; D gene uncertain. Germline V lookup: CDR1 SGHRS, CDR2 YFSETQ. The CDR3 covers 14 residues. V was pared by 4 bases and J by 2 bases, with 12 bases between. The CDR3 sequence is CASSLRTGNTEAFF. CDR3 coding DNA: TGCGCCAGCAGCCTGAGGACGGGAAACACTGAAGCTTTCTTT. Looking up the rest from reference TRBV5-1 and TRBJ1-1 gives the full variable domain: KAGVTQTPRYLIKTRGQQVTLSCSPISGHRSVSWYQQTPGQGLQFLFEYFSETQRNKGNFPGRFSGRQFSNSRSEMNVSTLELGDSALYLCASSLRTGNTEAFFGQGTRLTVV.

This clone was detected only a few times. The CDR3 nucleotides are TGTGCCAGTAGTCCCACCCCTCGGACAGCTTATAGCAATCAGCCCCAGCATTTT. This encodes CASSPTPRTAYSNQPQHF. This sequence joins TRBV19 and TRBJ1-5; D might be TRBD1 (6 bases). The V end was cut by 5 bases, the J end by 0 bases, with 20 bases between. Germline V lookup: CDR1 LNHDA, CDR2 SQIVND (reference sequence). The CDR3 length is 18 residues.

This chain links TRBV19 with TRBJ2-7, with 12 nucleotides matching TRBD1. This CDR3 contains 13 residues. J lost 7 bases, V lost 8 bases, and 6 bases had no gene match. The germline gives CDR1 LNHDA, CDR2 SQIVND (reference sequence). CDR3 sequence reads: CASGGQGAMEQYF. In DNA form, the CDR3 reads TGTGCCAGTGGGGGACAGGGGGCGATGGAGCAGTACTTC.

J is TRBJ2-7 and V is TRBV13, with 8 bases lining up with TRBD1. Germline CDR1 reads PRHDT; CDR2 reads FYEKMQ (reference sequence). The trim removed 3 bases at V and 0 bases at J, leaving 1 base unmatched. The CDR3 runs 14 residues. This CDR3 is CASSFTGGSYEQYF. CDR3 nucleotides: TGTGCCAGCAGCTTCACAGGGGGCTCCTACGAGCAGTACTTC.

The chain combines TRBV2 with TRBJ2-3; perhaps TRBD1 as D (5 bases). V dropped 2 bases and J dropped 2 bases, with 8 bases sitting between them. CDR1 and CDR2 (germline): SNHLY, FYNNEI. This CDR3 has 14 amino acids. CDR3 DNA: TGTGCCAGCAGTGAATCCAGGGACACAGATACGCAGTATTTT. Encoded protein: CASSESRDTDTQYF.

In this sample, this clone turned up once. The chain uses TRBV2 and TRBJ2-3, with 8 positions matching TRBD1. V gave up 6 bases and J gave up 3 bases; unmatched junction bases: 5. This CDR3 has 14 amino acids. Looked up from germline, CDR1 is SNHLY and CDR2 is FYNNEI. The CDR3 loop is CASRTGQATDTQYF. CDR3 nucleotide sequence: TGTGCCAGCAGAACGGGACAGGCAACAGATACGCAGTATTTT. The whole variable domain, filled in from reference TRBV2 and TRBJ2-3, reads EPEVTQTPSHQVTQMGQEVILRCVPISNHLYFYWYRQILGQKVEFLVSFYNNEISEKSEIFDDQFSVERPDGSNFTLKIRSTKLEDSAMYFCASRTGQATDTQYFGPGTRLTVL.

In this sample, this clone turned up many times. The gene calls are TRBV6-4 and TRBJ2-3; 8 nucleotides agree with TRBD2. J gave up 1 base and V 5 bases, and 8 bases lay outside the gene matches. Per germline, CDR1 MRHNA and CDR2 SNTAGT. The CDR3 consists of 16 residues. The CDR3 protein is CASSPTAAGGTDTQYF. Here the CDR3 DNA reads TGTGCCAGCAGTCCAACCGCAGCGGGGGGCACAGATACGCAGTATTTT.

This clone was recorded once. J is TRBJ1-1 and V is TRBV4-1, with D tentatively TRBD1 (6 bases). CDR3 length: 14 amino acids. Germline V CDR1 and CDR2: MGHRA, YSYEKL. V shed 4 bases and J shed 1 base, with 10 bases lying between them. The CDR3 nucleotides read TGCGCCAGCAGCCCTCGGACAGAGAACACTGAAGCTTTCTTT. Encoded protein: CASSPRTENTEAFF.

This rearrangement joins TRBV7-2 to TRBJ1-4; 7 bases are a match to TRBD1. The V segment lost 1 base and the J segment 5 bases; nucleotides outside the gene matches: 4. The CDR3 sequence is 15 residues long. CDR1 is SGHTA and CDR2 is FQGNSA in the germline V gene. The chain's CDR3 is CASSLGGTANEKLFF. The CDR3 nucleotides are TGTGCCAGCAGCTTAGGGGGGACAGCAAATGAAAAACTGTTTTTT.

The chain employs TRBV19 and TRBJ2-1, with D possibly matching TRBD1 (5 bases). Germline V lookup: CDR1 LNHDA, CDR2 SQIVND (reference sequence). This CDR3 has 13 residues. V was cut by 5 bases and J by 5 bases, with 10 bases left in between. In DNA form, the CDR3 reads TGTGCCAGTAGTGAGCAGACAGACAATGAGCAGTTCTTC. Protein: CASSEQTDNEQFF.

The chain has TRBV4-1 and TRBJ1-3; D possibly corresponds to TRBD1 (6 bases). This CDR3 comprises 17 residues. V was trimmed by 4 bases and J by 0 bases, leaving 16 bases between them. Germline-derived CDR1 and CDR2 are MGHRA and YSYEKL. The CDR3, as DNA: TGCGCCAGCAGCCCCAGTCCGGCACAGGGCTCTGGAAACACCATATATTTT. Translation gives CASSPSPAQGSGNTIYF.

CDR3 sequence (DNA): TGTGCCAGCAGTGAGTCAGACAGGGGGAACTATGGCTACACCTTC. This codes for CASSESDRGNYGYTF. The chain carries TRBV2 and TRBJ1-2; 9 bases fit TRBD1. The CDR3 sequence is 15 residues long. Trimming at V came to 3 bases and at J to 2 bases, leaving 4 bases not matched to a gene. In germline, CDR1 is SNHLY, CDR2 FYNNEI.

The rearrangement joins TRBV5-1 to TRBJ1-2; D remains unclear. V was clipped by 0 bases and J by 7 bases, with 7 bases between them. This CDR3 region has 12 residues. Germline V gene data show CDR1 as SGHRS and CDR2 as YFSETQ. For the CDR3, the DNA is TGCGCCAGCAGCTTGGACAGTTTTGGCTACACCTTC. Protein: CASSLDSFGYTF.